Given below is one TCR beta chain in context. V dropped 2 bases and J dropped 8; count of bases not matched to a gene: 6. Germline assignment: CDR1 SGHVS and CDR2 FNYEAQ. This CDR3 is 15 amino acids long. The data originate from a study of blood T cells in healthy people across ages. Primers used in a second PCR of about 7 to 12 cycles were a sample-barcoded 5' primer and a J-beta primer mix. TCRdb re-derived calls from the 5' RACE reads in MiXCR, one entry per CDR3 protein. The top ten hold under 50% of the sample, which has roughly 800,000 distinct CDR3 sequences, about 53% seen once. The sequenced material came from blood. The rearrangement uses TRBV7-6 and TRBJ1-4; 9 bases match TRBD1. This TCR was recovered from a man aged 80 or over in good health. Here the CDR3 reads CASSLMTGGMEKLFF. The CDR3 nucleotides are TGTGCCAGCAGCTTAATGACAGGGGGTATGGAAAAACTGTTTTTT.